These 8 T cell receptor beta chains were all obtained from the same sample, sequenced in a study of Graves' ophthalmopathy and Graves' hyperthyroidism (dated by TCRdb to 2016 to 2019). The sequencing machine was an Illumina HiSeq 2000. For repertoire sequencing, TCR beta CDR3 regions were amplified from RNA transcripts. The first round of RT-PCR was done with HTBI primers and the Qiagen OneStep RT-PCR kit, and was followed by a second round of multiplex PCR, then size selection and purification. In TCRdb, the public reads were trimmed at Q25 with fastp and aligned with MiXCR, with productive beta chains retained. Every entry covers one CDR3 protein and lists the most common genes and DNA from its rows. Counted in this sample were 650,000 to 800,000 distinct CDR3 sequences; just over 40% of them appeared once. 2.5% to 3.5% of the sample comes from the top ten. Sequencing used peripheral blood. Source of these receptors: an adult man with Graves' ophthalmopathy.

V is TRBV11-2 and J is TRBJ1-5; D is uncertain. V dropped 3 bases and J dropped 8 bases, with 11 bases sitting between them. The CDR3 covers 13 residues. The germline CDR1 and CDR2 sequences are SGHAT and FQNNGV. The CDR3 DNA is TGTGCCAGCAGCTTCGGAGGGAAGGAGCCCCAGCATTTT. As protein: CASSFGGKEPQHF.

This clonotype occurred many times. The chain joins TRBV18 to TRBJ2-5, with D tentatively TRBD1 (5 bases). CDR3 length: 14 amino acids. Trimming took off 0 bases at V and 2 bases at J, with 7 bases between the two ends. The germline CDR1 and CDR2 sequences are KGHSH and LQKENI. The CDR3 nucleotides are TGTGCCAGCTCACCACCGGCAGGGCAAGAGACCCAGTACTTC. As protein: CASSPPAGQETQYF.

A remark on this clonotype: Since a much larger clone is just one base distant, this may be a read error. This rearrangement joins TRBV29-1 to TRBJ2-7, with 9 nucleotides matching TRBD1. The V gene's germline CDR1 is SQVTM and CDR2 ANQGSEA. CDR3 length: 13 residues. The CDR3: CSAATGGFYERYF. The CDR3 region has the DNA TGCAGCGCCGCGACAGGGGGTTTTTACGAGCGGTACTTC.

The chain recombines TRBV7-9 with TRBJ1-2; 8 bases match TRBD1. Germline V gene data show CDR1 as SEHNR and CDR2 as FQNEAQ (reference sequence). V trimming: 7 bases; J trimming: 7 bases; junction bases outside the gene matches: 11. The CDR3 is 14 residues long. For the CDR3, the DNA is TGTGCCAGCAACCATGGACAGGGTCTGGGTGGCTACACCTTC. Translation: CASNHGQGLGGYTF.

This clonotype was recorded at least ten times. The chain links TRBV20-1 to TRBJ2-7; D call uncertain. The CDR3 has 14 residues. Germline lookup yields CDR1 DFQATT and CDR2 SNEGSKA (reference sequence). The V gene lost 6 bases and the J gene lost 2 bases, with 17 bases spanning the gap. CDR3 bases: TGCAGTGCCCTACGCAGGCCAACAACCTACGAGCAGTACTTC. This translates into CSALRRPTTYEQYF.

This clonotype was recorded at least ten times. The V gene is TRBV7-2, the J gene TRBJ1-5; unclear D gene. The V end was cut by 0 bases, the J end by 0 bases, with 9 bases between. The CDR3 is made up of 16 amino acids. Germline CDR1 SGHTA, CDR2 FQGNSA. The CDR3 reads CASSLAVQPSNQPQHF. The CDR3 coding sequence is TGTGCCAGCAGCTTAGCGGTACAACCTAGCAATCAGCCCCAGCATTTT.

V usage is TRBV24-1 and J usage is TRBJ2-3, with TRBD1 matching over 7 bases. Per the germline V gene, CDR1 is KGHDR and CDR2 is SFDVKD. V was pared by 3 bases and J by 6 bases, with 2 bases of the junction left unmatched. This CDR3 comprises 13 residues. As DNA, the CDR3 is TGTGCCACCAGTGATGACAGGGTGGATACGCAGTATTTT. Translation: CATSDDRVDTQYF.

Worth noting for this clonotype: A much bigger clone sits one base away, suggesting this may be a read error. The DNA of the CDR3 is TGTGCCAGCAACCAATGGGGGAATTCACCCCTCCGCTTT. Its protein is CASNQWGNSPLRF. V is TRBV6-6 and J is TRBJ1-6; tentatively, D is TRBD1 (5 bases). Germline CDR1 reads MNHNY; CDR2 reads SVGAGI (reference sequence). This CDR3 is built from 13 residues.